Given below is one TCR beta chain in context. Its target is unknown. This sample is part of a study of PD-1 blockade in mismatch repair-deficient tumors. General observations from the study: After pembrolizumab, tumor-resident clones rose rapidly, then generally contracted before radiologic responses.

Repertoires were generated with immunoSEQ multiplex PCR, while TCRdb's copy carries only in-frame clones and drops some. This sample has just under 80,000 clones, with about 82% found just once. CDR1 is SGHRS, CDR2 YFSETQ, per germline. This CDR3 spans 16 amino acids. The V and J ends lost 1 base and 2 bases, in that order; junction bases with no gene match: 3. The sequenced sample was peripheral blood, obtained 44 weeks after starting pembrolizumab. This TCR was sampled from an adult with mismatch repair-deficient cancer. V usage is TRBV5-1 and J usage is TRBJ2-1; 10 nucleotides line up with TRBD2. The CDR3 DNA sequence: TGCGCCAGCAGCTTGAGCGGGAGGGCTCCCTACAATGAGCAGTTCTTC. Translated, it gives CASSLSGRAPYNEQFF.